A selection of T cell receptor beta chains follows, all from one sample in a study of cytomegalovirus exposure and HLA in healthy donors. The method was immunoSEQ multiplex PCR; TCRdb's version includes in-frame clones alone and lacks a portion of them. This sample carries roughly 200,000 clones, roughly four fifths of them seen once, and the ten largest clones take approximately 2.9%. The specimen sequenced was PBMCs. The receptor source for this set is a male donor in good health and CMV-seronegative. Both conserved end residues are trimmed from each CDR3. Fields, in order: V gene, clone size, CDR3 protein. Size is stated for part of the rows, as once, few or many counts, or as a class when the clone is expanded.

>TRBV28|.
ASSFSVRYEQY
>TRBV27|.
ASSRSGRTDTQY
>TRBV4-3|few
ASSQGHANYGYT
>TRBV10-3|.
AISEALGLAGAYEQY
>TRBV6-1|.
ASSTGAFYEQY
>TRBV7-9|.
ASSDDREGADTQY
>TRBV5-1|.
ASSFGGTINGYT
>TRBV6-5|.
ASSYRPGETQY
>TRBV6-6|.
ASSGADTQY
>TRBV5-4|.
ASSLFGPYPGTGRNEQY
>TRBV7-2|few
ASSQGADFNYGYT
>TRBV4-3|.
ASSQIATGFGNTIY
>TRBV6-5|.
ASSYSPGQTSYEQY
>TRBV5-4|.
ASRPGTSRFYNEQF
>TRBV9|.
ASSVGGGNQPQH
>TRBV9|.
ASSVERGIGNTIY
>TRBV6-6|.
ASSWTGGGYTEAF
>TRBV28|.
ASSSSQGRTDTQY
>TRBV30|.
AWGHSLNTEAF
>TRBV30|.
ALLAGIGNEQF
>TRBV9|.
ASSVTGANNQPQH
>TRBV6-5|.
ASGSGTSGSNEQF
>TRBV6-1|.
ASSEALAFSYNEQF
>TRBV12-5|.
ASGLGNSWTDTQY
>TRBV28|.
ASSLGQGGQPQH
>TRBV4-2|.
ASSQDIRQEEGYGYT
>TRBV7-7|.
ASSGHSGSNYGYT
>TRBV30|.
AWSVGAETYNSPLH
>TRBV19|.
ASSPTTGGGQY
>TRBV4-2|.
ASSQTGSSYEQY
>TRBV19|.
ASSPRGLASNQPQH
>TRBV6-1|few
ASSPGQGGETQY
>TRBV30|.
AWAPFRLSDSNQPQH
>TRBV28|few
ASSRRVSYEQY
>TRBV28|.
ASRAFTGSNEKLF
>TRBV4-2|.
ASSPTSGRVGGTDTQY
>TRBV7-9|few
ASSVQETQY
>TRBV28|.
ASSSPQGLNYGYT
>TRBV30|.
AWSVETGNGYT
>TRBV10-3|.
AIKDRNEQY
>TRBV6-5|.
ASSYRTGFGSPLH
>TRBV7-8|.
ASSPTPNQPQH